Given below is one T cell receptor (beta chain) in context. This PCR relied on a set of 60 Vbeta primers and 13 Jbeta primers. Under the authors' procedure: The authors later counted approximately 80 million unique TCR beta chains, some 12 million of them shared. Libraries were prepared by immunoSEQ multiplex PCR; TCRdb keeps only in-frame clonotypes and omits some of them. That table gives V, J and clone size, and the DNA gave D and trimming. The data contain 100,000 to 150,000 clones, approximately 80% of them seen just once; the ten biggest clones take up approximately 5.6%. These data are taken from a study of cytomegalovirus exposure and HLA in healthy donors. The CDR3 totals 15 residues. From germline, CDR1 is LGHNA and CDR2 YNFKEQ. V lost 2 bases and J lost 4; bases outside the gene matches: 6.

The TCR sequence derives from a woman aged 40-49 years in good health and CMV-seropositive. The sequencing input was PBMCs. V usage is TRBV4-2 and J usage is TRBJ1-1, with 8 positions matching TRBD1. CDR3 loop: CASSQPTGVFTEAFF. In nucleotides, the CDR3 is TGTGCCAGCAGCCAACCGACAGGGGTGTTCACTGAAGCTTTCTTT.